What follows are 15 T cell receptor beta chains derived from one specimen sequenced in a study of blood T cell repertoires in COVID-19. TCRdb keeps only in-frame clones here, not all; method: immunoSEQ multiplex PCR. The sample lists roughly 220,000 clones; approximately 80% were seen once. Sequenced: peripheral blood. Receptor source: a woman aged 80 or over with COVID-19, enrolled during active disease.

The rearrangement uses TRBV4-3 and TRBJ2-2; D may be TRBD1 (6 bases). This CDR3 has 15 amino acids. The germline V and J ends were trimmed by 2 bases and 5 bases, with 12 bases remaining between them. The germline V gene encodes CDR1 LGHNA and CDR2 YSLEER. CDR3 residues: CASSQSGVITGELFF. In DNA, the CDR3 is TGCGCCAGCAGCCAATCAGGGGTAATTACCGGGGAGCTGTTTTTT.

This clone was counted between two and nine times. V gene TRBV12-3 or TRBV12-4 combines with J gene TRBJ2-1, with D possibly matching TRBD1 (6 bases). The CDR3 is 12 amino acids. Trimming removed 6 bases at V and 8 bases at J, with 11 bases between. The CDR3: CASRGTGYEQFF. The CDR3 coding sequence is TGTGCCAGCAGGGGCACAGGGTATGAGCAGTTCTTC.

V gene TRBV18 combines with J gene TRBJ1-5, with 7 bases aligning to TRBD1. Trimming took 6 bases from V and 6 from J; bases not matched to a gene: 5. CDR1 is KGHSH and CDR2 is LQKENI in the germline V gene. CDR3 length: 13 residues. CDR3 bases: TGTGCCAGCTCCGGACAGGCCCCTCAGCCCCAGCATTTT. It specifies CASSGQAPQPQHF.

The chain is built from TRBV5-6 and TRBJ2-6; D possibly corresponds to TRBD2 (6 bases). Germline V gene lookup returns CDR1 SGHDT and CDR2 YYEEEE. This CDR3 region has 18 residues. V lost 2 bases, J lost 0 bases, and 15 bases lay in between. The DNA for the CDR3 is TGTGCCAGCAGCTTAGTTGGGAGGTTAATCTCTGGGGCCAACGTCCTGACTTTC. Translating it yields CASSLVGRLISGANVLTF. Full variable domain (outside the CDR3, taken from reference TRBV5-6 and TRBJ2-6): DAGVTQSPTHLIKTRGQQVTLRCSPKSGHDTVSWYQQALGQGPQFIFQYYEEEERQRGNFPDRFSGHQFPNYSSELNVNALLLGDSALYLCASSLVGRLISGANVLTFGAGSRLTVL.

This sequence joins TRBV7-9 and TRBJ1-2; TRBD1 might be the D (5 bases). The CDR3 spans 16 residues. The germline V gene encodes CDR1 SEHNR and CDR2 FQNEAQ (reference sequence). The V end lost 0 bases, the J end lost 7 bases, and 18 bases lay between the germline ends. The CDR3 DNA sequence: TGTGCCAGCAGCTTAGCGGATTGGCAGGGAAAGTCTGGCTACACCTTC. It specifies CASSLADWQGKSGYTF.

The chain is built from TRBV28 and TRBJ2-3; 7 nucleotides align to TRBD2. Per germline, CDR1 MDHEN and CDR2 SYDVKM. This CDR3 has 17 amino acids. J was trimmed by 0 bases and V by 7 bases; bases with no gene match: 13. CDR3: CASNSLPRESSTDTQYF. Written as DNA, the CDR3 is TGTGCCAGCAACAGTTTGCCGCGGGAGTCGAGCACAGATACGCAGTATTTT.

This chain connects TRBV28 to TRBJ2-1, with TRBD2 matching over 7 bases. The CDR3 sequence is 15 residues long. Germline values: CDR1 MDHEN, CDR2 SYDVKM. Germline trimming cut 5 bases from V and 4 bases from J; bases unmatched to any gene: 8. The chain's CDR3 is CASSGGGLGYNEQFF. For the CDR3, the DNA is TGTGCCAGCAGTGGGGGGGGACTGGGGTACAATGAGCAGTTCTTC.

In DNA form, the CDR3 reads TGCAGCGCCGCGACAGGGTCCACAGATACGCAGTATTTT. The encoded protein is CSAATGSTDTQYF. The chain is built from TRBV29-1 and TRBJ2-3, with 7 bases aligning to TRBD1. The germline CDR1 and CDR2 sequences are SQVTM and ANQGSEA. The CDR3 loop spans 13 amino acids. Trimming took 7 bases from V and 2 from J; bases not matched to a gene: 6.

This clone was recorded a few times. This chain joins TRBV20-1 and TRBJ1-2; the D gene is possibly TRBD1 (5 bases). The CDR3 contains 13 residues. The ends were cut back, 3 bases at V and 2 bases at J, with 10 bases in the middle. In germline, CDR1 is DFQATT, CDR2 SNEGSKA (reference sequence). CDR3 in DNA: TGCAGTGCTAGTCCAGGGCAAAACTATGGCTACACCTTC. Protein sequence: CSASPGQNYGYTF.

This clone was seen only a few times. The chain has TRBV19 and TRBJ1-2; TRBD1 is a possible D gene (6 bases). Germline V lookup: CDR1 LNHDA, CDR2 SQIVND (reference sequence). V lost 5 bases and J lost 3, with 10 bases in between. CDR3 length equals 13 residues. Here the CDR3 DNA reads TGTGCCAGTAGTGAGTACAGGGACTATGGCTACACCTTC. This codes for CASSEYRDYGYTF.

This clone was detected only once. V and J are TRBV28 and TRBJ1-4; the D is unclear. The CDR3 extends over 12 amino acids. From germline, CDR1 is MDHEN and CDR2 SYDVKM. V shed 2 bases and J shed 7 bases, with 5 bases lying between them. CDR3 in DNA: TGTGCCAGCAGTTTACGGGGTGAAAAACTGTTTTTT. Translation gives CASSLRGEKLFF.

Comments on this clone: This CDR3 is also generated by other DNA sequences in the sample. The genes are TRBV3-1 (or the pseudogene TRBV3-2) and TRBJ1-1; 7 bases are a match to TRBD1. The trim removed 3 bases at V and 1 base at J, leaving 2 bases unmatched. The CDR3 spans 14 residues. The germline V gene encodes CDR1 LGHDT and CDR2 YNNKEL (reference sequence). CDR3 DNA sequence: TGTGCCAGCAGCCAGAGGGACAGGAACACTGAAGCTTTCTTT. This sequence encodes CASSQRDRNTEAFF.

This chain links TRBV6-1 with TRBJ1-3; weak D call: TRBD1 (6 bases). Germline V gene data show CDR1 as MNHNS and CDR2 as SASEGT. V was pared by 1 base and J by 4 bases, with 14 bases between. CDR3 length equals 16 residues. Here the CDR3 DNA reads TGTGCCAGCAGTGAAGGCCCAGGGGAAAGGGGAAACACCATATATTTT. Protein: CASSEGPGERGNTIYF.

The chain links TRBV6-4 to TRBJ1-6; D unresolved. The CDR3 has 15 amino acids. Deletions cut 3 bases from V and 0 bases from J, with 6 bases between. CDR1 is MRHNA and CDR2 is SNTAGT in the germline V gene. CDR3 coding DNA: TGTGCCAGCAGTGAGGCCAGCTCCTATAATTCACCCCTCCACTTT. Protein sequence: CASSEASSYNSPLHF.

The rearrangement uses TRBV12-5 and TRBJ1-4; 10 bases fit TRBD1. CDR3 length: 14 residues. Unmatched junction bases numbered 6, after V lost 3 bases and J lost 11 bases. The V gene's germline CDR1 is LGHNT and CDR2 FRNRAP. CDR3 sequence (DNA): TGTGCTAGTGGTTTATCCGGGACAGGGGAGAAACTGTTTTTT. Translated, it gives CASGLSGTGEKLFF.